These 24 T cell receptor beta chains originate from one sample sequenced in a study of T-cell memory formation after mild COVID-19. TCRdb itself ran the 5' RACE reads through MiXCR, one entry per CDR3 protein. The sample carries around 200,000 distinct CDR3 sequences, 10% to 13% recorded once. The sequencing input was PBMCs or a T cell subset sorted from them (not recorded which). The receptor source for this set is a man between 18 and 35 years old who had mild COVID-19 (a few samples of this study predate the infection). Cell type and time point are not known.

V gene TRBV5-5 combines with J gene TRBJ1-3; possible D gene TRBD1, 6 bases. Trimming took 3 bases from V and 0 from J, leaving 16 bases between them. The CDR3 loop spans 17 amino acids. The germline gives CDR1 SGHKS, CDR2 YYEKEE (reference sequence). The CDR3 nucleotides read TGTGCCAGCAGCTCCGCTGCAGGGGCTAACTCTGGAAACACCATATATTTT. Translation gives CASSSAAGANSGNTIYF.

This clonotype was counted a few times. The chain joins TRBV9 to TRBJ1-1; D not certain. Germline-derived CDR1 and CDR2 are SGDLS and YYNGEE. The CDR3 totals 13 residues. Trimming removed 0 bases at V and 8 bases at J, with 11 bases between. The CDR3: CASSVAQDQEAFF. The CDR3 region has the DNA TGTGCCAGCAGCGTAGCTCAAGACCAAGAAGCTTTCTTT.

This chain joins TRBV4-1 and TRBJ1-2; D is ambiguous. The CDR3 consists of 15 residues. The germline V and J ends were trimmed by 4 bases and 4 bases, with 16 bases remaining between them. Germline assignment: CDR1 MGHRA and CDR2 YSYEKL. The CDR3, as DNA: TGCGCCAGCAGCCCATCCCGGAATATTCTCTATGGCTACACCTTC. Protein product: CASSPSRNILYGYTF.

The chain is built from TRBV21-1 and TRBJ2-3. TRBV21-1 constitutes a pseudogene. The CDR3 length is 15 residues. In DNA, the CDR3 is TGTGCCAGCAGCAAACCGCGCGTATGCACAGATACGCAGTATTTT. Translation gives CASSKPRVCTDTQYF.

The chain recombines TRBV7-6 with TRBJ1-5, with D tentatively TRBD1 (5 bases). Trimming shortened V by 5 bases and J by 2 bases, and 10 bases separated the two germline ends. CDR3 length: 14 amino acids. CDR1 and CDR2 (germline): SGHVS, FNYEAQ. The CDR3 loop reads CASSPVGGNQPQHF. Here the CDR3 DNA reads TGTGCCAGCAGCCCCGTGGGGGGCAATCAGCCCCAGCATTTT.

The V gene is TRBV14, the J gene TRBJ2-7; D remains unclear. There are 10 residues in the CDR3. Germline CDR1 SGHDN, CDR2 FVKESK. Trimming took off 1 base at V and 9 bases at J, with 4 bases between the two ends. In DNA form, the CDR3 reads TGTGCCAGCAGCCAAGCATGGCAGTACTTC. Its protein product is CASSQAWQYF.

V gene TRBV18 combines with J gene TRBJ2-1; tentatively, D is TRBD2 (6 bases). The germline gives CDR1 KGHSH, CDR2 LQKENI. Deletions cut 2 bases from V and 4 bases from J, with 9 bases between. This CDR3 has 14 residues. The CDR3 coding sequence is TGTGCCAGCTCACCAGGCGCGGGATACAATGAGCAGTTCTTC. Translation: CASSPGAGYNEQFF.

The chain links TRBV7-2 to TRBJ1-2; D is perhaps TRBD1 (6 bases). V gave up 0 bases and J gave up 4 bases, with 9 bases separating them. CDR3 size: 14 residues. Per germline, CDR1 SGHTA and CDR2 FQGNSA. The CDR3 reads CASSLAQGGYGYTF. CDR3 DNA: TGTGCCAGCAGCTTAGCGCAAGGGGGCTATGGCTACACCTTC.

The chain uses TRBV7-2 and TRBJ2-3; TRBD2 matches 11 bases. Germline lookup yields CDR1 SGHTA and CDR2 FQGNSA. Trimming removed 4 bases from V and 7 bases from J; junction bases left unmatched: 16. The CDR3 contains 18 residues. Written as DNA, the CDR3 is TGTGCCAGCAGCTCCCTAGCGGGGGGACCCCCCCGGGGGAATACGCAGTATTTT. It specifies CASSSLAGGPPRGNTQYF.

This clonotype was seen only a few times. The CDR3 protein is CASDRGPQLGQYF. The DNA for the CDR3 is TGTGCCAGTGACAGGGGCCCCCAATTAGGGCAGTACTTC. The chain carries TRBV6-5 and TRBJ2-7, with 8 bases fitting TRBD1. There are 13 residues in the CDR3. J lost 9 bases, V lost 9 bases, and 13 bases had no gene match. The germline CDR1 and CDR2 sequences are MNHEY and SVGAGI.

V and J are TRBV5-1 and TRBJ2-5; weak D call: TRBD1 (6 bases). V was cut by 1 base and J by 1 base, with 8 bases left in between. Germline assignment: CDR1 SGHRS and CDR2 YFSETQ. The CDR3 runs 14 residues. The chain's CDR3 is CASSLKDSQETQYF. In nucleotides, the CDR3 is TGCGCCAGCAGCTTGAAGGACAGCCAAGAGACCCAGTACTTC.

The chain uses TRBV5-1 and TRBJ2-5; 11 positions agree with TRBD2. The CDR3 contains 14 residues. The V segment lost 5 bases and the J segment 5 bases; nucleotides outside the gene matches: 5. CDR1 and CDR2 from the germline V gene are SGHRS and YFSETQ. The CDR3 spells CASSSTSGGETQYF. The CDR3 region has the DNA TGCGCCAGCAGTTCTACTAGCGGGGGTGAGACCCAGTACTTC.

The chain uses TRBV9 and TRBJ2-3; D is undetermined. The CDR3 has 14 amino acids. The germline CDR1 and CDR2 sequences are SGDLS and YYNGEE. With 0 bases removed from V and 6 bases from J, the gap between germline ends came to 11 bases. The CDR3 DNA reads as TGTGCCAGCAGCGTAGGTTCAGGAAGCGATACGCAGTATTTT. It specifies CASSVGSGSDTQYF. The entire variable domain, with the rest obtained from reference TRBV9 and TRBJ2-3, is as follows: DSGVTQTPKHLITATGQRVTLRCSPRSGDLSVYWYQQSLDQGLQFLIQYYNGEERAKGNILERFSAQQFPDLHSELNLSSLELGDSALYFCASSVGSGSDTQYFGPGTRLTVL.

This chain links TRBV3-1 with TRBJ2-1; 7 nucleotides agree with TRBD2. The CDR3 has 15 residues. The V gene end was trimmed by 0 bases and the J gene end by 8 bases; junction bases not matched to a gene: 7. Germline-derived CDR1 and CDR2 are LGHDT and YNNKEL (reference sequence). The CDR3 DNA reads as TGTGCCAGCAGCCAAGAGAGCGGGGTGGCGGATGAGCAGTTCTTC. This gives the protein CASSQESGVADEQFF.

The V gene is TRBV5-1, the J gene TRBJ1-2, with 7 bases identical to TRBD1. The CDR3 length is 15 residues. From germline, CDR1 is SGHRS and CDR2 YFSETQ. Trimming took 0 bases from V and 4 from J; bases not matched to a gene: 6. CDR3 DNA: TGCGCCAGCAGCTTGGAAGGGGGCGAGGGCTATGGCTACACCTTC. It yields the protein CASSLEGGEGYGYTF.

The V gene is TRBV4-1, the J gene TRBJ2-4; D not resolved. Trimming cost V 0 bases and J 0 bases, with 6 bases left between them. The CDR3 is 15 residues long. Germline V gene sequence: CDR1 MGHRA, CDR2 YSYEKL. In nucleotides, the CDR3 is TGCGCCAGCAGCCAAGATCCACTAGCCAAAAACATTCAGTACTTC. This sequence encodes CASSQDPLAKNIQYF.

Only a few counts were recorded for this clonotype. The rearrangement uses TRBV9 and TRBJ2-1; no reliable D call. The V gene lost 3 bases and the J gene lost 2 bases, with 12 bases spanning the gap. CDR1 and CDR2 (germline): SGDLS, YYNGEE. This CDR3 is built from 15 residues. CDR3 DNA: TGTGCCAGCAGCGGAAATAGCCTCACCTACAATGAGCAGTTCTTC. Encoded protein: CASSGNSLTYNEQFF.

The chain joins TRBV5-1 to TRBJ2-5; no clear D gene. The V and J ends lost 4 bases and 2 bases respectively, with 6 bases between them. The CDR3 totals 12 residues. Per the germline V gene, CDR1 is SGHRS and CDR2 is YFSETQ. CDR3 DNA: TGCGCCAGCAGCCTGCGGCAAGAGACCCAGTACTTC. This gives the protein CASSLRQETQYF.

This clonotype has more than one count but fewer than ten. V and J are TRBV3-1 and TRBJ2-1, with no clear D. The CDR3 has 15 residues. Trimming stripped 4 bases from V and 9 bases from J, with 19 bases between. Germline V CDR1 and CDR2: LGHDT, YNNKEL (reference sequence). The CDR3 DNA reads TGTGCCAGCAGCCCGGCATGGGGTTCGAGAGGTGAGCAGTTCTTC. It codes for CASSPAWGSRGEQFF.

There are a few counts of this clonotype. The genes are TRBV2 and TRBJ1-2; D is ambiguous. This CDR3 comprises 11 residues. The V end was cut by 7 bases, the J end by 7 bases, with 10 bases between. CDR1 is SNHLY, CDR2 FYNNEI, per germline. Written as DNA, the CDR3 is TGTGCCAGCACCCTACGGAGTGGCTACACCTTC. It encodes CASTLRSGYTF. Full variable domain (rest looked up from reference TRBV2 and TRBJ1-2): EPEVTQTPSHQVTQMGQEVILRCVPISNHLYFYWYRQILGQKVEFLVSFYNNEISEKSEIFDDQFSVERPDGSNFTLKIRSTKLEDSAMYFCASTLRSGYTFGSGTRLTVV.

This clonotype was seen a handful of times. The CDR3 coding sequence is TGTGCCAGCAGCAAAGGGGAGCCGGACAGGGGGGTAAGACCCCTCCACTTT. It encodes CASSKGEPDRGVRPLHF. The chain is built from TRBV21-1 and TRBJ1-6; TRBD1, the D gene given by the table, was not confirmed from the DNA. TRBV21-1 is assigned pseudogene status. This CDR3 contains 17 residues.

This clonotype appeared many times. The chain couples TRBV29-1 to TRBJ2-1, with D possibly being TRBD2 (6 bases). The ends were cut back, 4 bases at V and 0 bases at J, with 10 bases in the middle. CDR3 length: 14 amino acids. Per germline, CDR1 SQVTM and CDR2 ANQGSEA. CDR3 in DNA: TGCAGCGTTGGGGACGGGAGCTCCTACAATGAGCAGTTCTTC. Translation gives CSVGDGSSYNEQFF.

The chain has TRBV5-1 and TRBJ1-1, with TRBD1 matching 9 bases. The CDR3 has 16 amino acids. The V gene end was trimmed by 1 base and the J gene end by 6 bases; junction bases not matched to a gene: 10. CDR1 and CDR2 (germline): SGHRS, YFSETQ. The CDR3 DNA is TGCGCCAGCAGCTTGTCTACTACAGGGGGCGGCCCTGAAGCTTTCTTT. Protein sequence: CASSLSTTGGGPEAFF.

This clonotype was counted ten times or more. A read error may account for a junction end that differs from germline. The chain is built from TRBV4-1 and TRBJ1-2; 9 bases map to TRBD1. The CDR3 is made up of 13 amino acids. Germline CDR1 reads MGHRA; CDR2 reads YSYEKL. The CDR3 sequence is CASSQDRGYGYTF. The DNA of the CDR3 is TGTGCCAGCAGTCAGGACAGGGGCTATGGCTACACCTTC.